The entry that follows covers one T cell receptor beta chain sequence. Sequencing was performed with immunoSEQ multiplex PCR; in TCRdb, only in-frame clones are kept and a portion is missing. Of under 250,000 clones in the sample, about nine tenths were seen once. This entry comes from a study of blood T cell repertoires in COVID-19. The CDR3 is 15 amino acids. Germline loops: CDR1 SNHLY, CDR2 FYNNEI. V shed 3 bases, J shed 4 bases, and the junction held 3 bases outside the gene matches. This TCR came from a man between 40 and 49 years old who had recovered from COVID-19. This sequence joins TRBV2 and TRBJ2-1, with 10 nucleotides matching TRBD2. Material for sequencing was PBMCs or T cells enriched from blood (not recorded which). CDR3 sequence reads: CASSDLAGAYNEQFF. The DNA of the CDR3 is TGTGCCAGCAGTGATCTAGCGGGGGCTTACAATGAGCAGTTCTTC.